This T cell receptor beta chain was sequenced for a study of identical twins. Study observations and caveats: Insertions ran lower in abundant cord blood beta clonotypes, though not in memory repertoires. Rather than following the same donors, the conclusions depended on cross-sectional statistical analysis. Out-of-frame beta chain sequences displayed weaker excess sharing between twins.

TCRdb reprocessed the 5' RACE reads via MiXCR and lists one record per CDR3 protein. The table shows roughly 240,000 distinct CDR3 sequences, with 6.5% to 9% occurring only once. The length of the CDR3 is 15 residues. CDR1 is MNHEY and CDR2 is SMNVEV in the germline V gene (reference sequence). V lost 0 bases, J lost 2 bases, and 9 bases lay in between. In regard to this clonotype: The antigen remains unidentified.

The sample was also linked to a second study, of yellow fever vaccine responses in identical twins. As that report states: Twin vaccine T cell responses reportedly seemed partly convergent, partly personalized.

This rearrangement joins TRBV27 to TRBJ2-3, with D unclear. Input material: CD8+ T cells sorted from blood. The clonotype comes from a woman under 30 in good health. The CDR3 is CASSLSHSNTDTQYF. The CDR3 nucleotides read TGTGCCAGCAGTTTATCCCATAGTAACACAGATACGCAGTATTTT.